This T cell receptor (beta chain) was sequenced for a study of response to subunit inactivated influenza vaccine listed by TCRdb under 2018. Looking at the study overall: The study used deep quantitative T cell receptor repertoire profiling to track responses to a trivalent subunit inactivated influenza vaccine.

Germline trimming: 5 bases from V, 4 bases from J; junction bases outside gene matches: 7. Counted from cysteine to phenylalanine, this CDR3 has 14 amino acids. Left in the record is the CDR3 DNA by itself, 42 bases read in frame from the first base. Based on the germline V gene, the CDR1 and CDR2 sequences are SGHVS and FQNEAQ. Broader findings and caveats from the paper: According to the authors, only a limited number of new T cells may be recruited by each seasonal influenza vaccination.

In the case of this clonotype: It has no known antigen specificity. One base away there is no much larger clone; base qualities are not given.

Libraries were prepared through RT-PCR. The instrument given in TCRdb is Illumina HiSeq 2500. TCRdb trimmed public reads at Q25 via fastp, called clones via MiXCR and kept in-frame beta chains. Merged by CDR3 protein, the rows form single entries marked with the most common genes and DNA. In all, the sample holds 560,000 or so distinct CDR3 sequences, and about 8% of those were seen once. The ten largest clonotypes hold 10% to 15% of the sample. The sequence came from a man between 50 and 69 years old who received an inactivated influenza vaccine. Donor details come from another sample of the same person, matched by shared clones. The chain joins TRBV7-8 to TRBJ2-5, with TRBD2 matching 7 junction bases. The sequenced sample was PBMCs from blood, obtained less than 25 months after vaccination. The CDR3 protein is CASSPAGFVETQYF. At the DNA level, the sequence is TGTGCCAGCAGCCCAGCGGGGTTCGTAGAGACCCAGTACTTC. The CDR3, completed at both ends by the reference TRBV7-8 and TRBJ2-5 genes, gives the full variable domain GAGVSQSPRYKVAKRGQDVALRCDPISGHVSLFWYQQALGQGPEFLTYFQNEAQLDKSGLPSDRFFAERPEGSVSTLKIQRTQQEDSAVYLCASSPAGFVETQYFGPGTRLLVL.